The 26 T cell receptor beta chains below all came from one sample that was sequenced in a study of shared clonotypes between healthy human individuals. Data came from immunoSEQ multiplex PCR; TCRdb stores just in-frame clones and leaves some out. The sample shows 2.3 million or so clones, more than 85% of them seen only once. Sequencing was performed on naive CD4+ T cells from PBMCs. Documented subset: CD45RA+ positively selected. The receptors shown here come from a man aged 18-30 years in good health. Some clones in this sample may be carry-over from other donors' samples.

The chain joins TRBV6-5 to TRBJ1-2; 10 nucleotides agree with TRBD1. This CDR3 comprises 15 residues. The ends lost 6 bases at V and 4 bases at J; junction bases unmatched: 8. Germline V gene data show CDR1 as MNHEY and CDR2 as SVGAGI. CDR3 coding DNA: TGTGCCAGCAGAGAGACAGGGGGCTTGGCCTATGGCTACACCTTC. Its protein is CASRETGGLAYGYTF.

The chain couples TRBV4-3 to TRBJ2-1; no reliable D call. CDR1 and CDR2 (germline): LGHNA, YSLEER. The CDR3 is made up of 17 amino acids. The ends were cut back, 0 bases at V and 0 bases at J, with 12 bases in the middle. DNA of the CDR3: TGCGCCAGCAGCCAAGATGGGCACCCCGGCTCCTACAATGAGCAGTTCTTC. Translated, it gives CASSQDGHPGSYNEQFF.

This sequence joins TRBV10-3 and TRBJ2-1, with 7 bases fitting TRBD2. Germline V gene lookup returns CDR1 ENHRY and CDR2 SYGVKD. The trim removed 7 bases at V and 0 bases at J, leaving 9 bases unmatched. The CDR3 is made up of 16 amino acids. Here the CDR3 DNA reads TGTGCCATCACGGACCCTAGCGGAAGCTCCTACAATGAGCAGTTCTTC. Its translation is CAITDPSGSSYNEQFF.

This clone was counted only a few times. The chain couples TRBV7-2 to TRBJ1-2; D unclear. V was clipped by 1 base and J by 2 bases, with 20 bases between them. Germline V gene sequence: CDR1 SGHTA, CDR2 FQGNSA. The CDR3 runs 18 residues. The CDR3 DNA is TGTGCCAGCAGCTTAGGAACATGGCCAACTACCGAAAACTATGGCTACACCTTC. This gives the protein CASSLGTWPTTENYGYTF.

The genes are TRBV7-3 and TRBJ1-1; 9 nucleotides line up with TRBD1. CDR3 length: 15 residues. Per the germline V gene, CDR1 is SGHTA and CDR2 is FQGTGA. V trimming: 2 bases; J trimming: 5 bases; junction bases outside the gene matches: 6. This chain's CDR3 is CASSLLGQGGTEAFF. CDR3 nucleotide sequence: TGTGCCAGCAGCTTATTGGGACAGGGAGGGACTGAAGCTTTCTTT.

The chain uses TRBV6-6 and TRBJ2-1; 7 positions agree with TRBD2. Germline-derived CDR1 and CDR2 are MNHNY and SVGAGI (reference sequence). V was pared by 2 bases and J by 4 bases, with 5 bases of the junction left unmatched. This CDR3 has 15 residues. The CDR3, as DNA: TGTGCCAGCAGTTACGGGGAGGGGCGGTACAATGAGCAGTTCTTC. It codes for CASSYGEGRYNEQFF.

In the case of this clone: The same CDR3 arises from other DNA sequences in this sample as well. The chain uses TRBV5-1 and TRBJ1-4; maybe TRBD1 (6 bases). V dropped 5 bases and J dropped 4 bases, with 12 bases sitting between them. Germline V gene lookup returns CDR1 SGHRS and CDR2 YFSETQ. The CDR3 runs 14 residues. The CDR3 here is CASRLGGSNEKLFF. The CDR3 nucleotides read TGCGCCAGCAGACTCGGGGGCAGTAATGAAAAACTGTTTTTT.

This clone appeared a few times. The CDR3 bases are TGCGCCAGCAGCAACAAGACAGGCGGAGGAAGTGAAGCTTTCTTT. Translation gives CASSNKTGGGSEAFF. This rearrangement joins TRBV5-1 to TRBJ1-1; tentative D call: TRBD1 (6 bases). V lost 4 bases, J lost 7 bases, and 20 bases lay in between. Germline values: CDR1 SGHRS, CDR2 YFSETQ. This CDR3 has 15 amino acids. Full variable domain (rest looked up from reference TRBV5-1 and TRBJ1-1): KAGVTQTPRYLIKTRGQQVTLSCSPISGHRSVSWYQQTPGQGLQFLFEYFSETQRNKGNFPGRFSGRQFSNSRSEMNVSTLELGDSALYLCASSNKTGGGSEAFFGQGTRLTVV.

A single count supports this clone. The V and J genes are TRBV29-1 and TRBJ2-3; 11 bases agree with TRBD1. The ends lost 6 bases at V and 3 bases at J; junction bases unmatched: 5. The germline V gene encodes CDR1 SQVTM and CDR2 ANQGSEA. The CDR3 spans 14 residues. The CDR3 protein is CSVRDRGLTDTQYF. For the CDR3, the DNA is TGCAGCGTCCGGGACAGGGGGTTGACAGATACGCAGTATTTT.

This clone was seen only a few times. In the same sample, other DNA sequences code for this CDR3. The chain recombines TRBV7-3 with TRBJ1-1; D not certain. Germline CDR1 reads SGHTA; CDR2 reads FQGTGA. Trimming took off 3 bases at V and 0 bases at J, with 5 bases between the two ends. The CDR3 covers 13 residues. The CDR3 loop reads CASSLSLNTEAFF. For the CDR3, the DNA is TGTGCCAGCAGCTTGAGCTTGAACACTGAAGCTTTCTTT.

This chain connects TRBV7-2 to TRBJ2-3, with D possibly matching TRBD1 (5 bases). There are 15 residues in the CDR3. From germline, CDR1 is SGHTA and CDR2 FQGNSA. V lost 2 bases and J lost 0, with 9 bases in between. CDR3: CASSLRGDSTDTQYF. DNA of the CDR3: TGTGCCAGCAGCTTAAGGGGCGACAGCACAGATACGCAGTATTTT.

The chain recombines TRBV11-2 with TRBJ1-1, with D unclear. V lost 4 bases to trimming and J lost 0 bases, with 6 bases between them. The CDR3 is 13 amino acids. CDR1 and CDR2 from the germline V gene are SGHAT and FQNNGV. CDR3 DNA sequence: TGTGCCAGCAGCTCCCAATTGAACACTGAAGCTTTCTTT. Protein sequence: CASSSQLNTEAFF.

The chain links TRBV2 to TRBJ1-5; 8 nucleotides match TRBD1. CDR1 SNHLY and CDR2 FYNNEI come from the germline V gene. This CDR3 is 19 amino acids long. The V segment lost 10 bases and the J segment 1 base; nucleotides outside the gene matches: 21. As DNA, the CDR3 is TGTGCCACCCCAGGGGGCGCGAAATCGTCGAATGAGAGCAATCAGCCCCAGCATTTT. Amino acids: CATPGGAKSSNESNQPQHF.

The CDR3: CASSQDGTSGISSYEQYF. In nucleotides, the CDR3 is TGTGCCAGCAGCCAAGATGGGACTAGCGGCATTAGCTCCTACGAGCAGTACTTC. This sequence joins TRBV4-2 and TRBJ2-7, with 11 bases that match TRBD2. There are 18 residues in the CDR3. V was clipped by 0 bases and J by 0 bases; unmatched bases: 7. Germline V gene data show CDR1 as LGHNA and CDR2 as YNFKEQ.

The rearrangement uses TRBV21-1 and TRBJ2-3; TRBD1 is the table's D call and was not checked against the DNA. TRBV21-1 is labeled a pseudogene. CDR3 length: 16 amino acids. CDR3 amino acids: CASSRTDREITDTQYF. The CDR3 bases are TGTGCCAGCAGCAGGACGGACAGGGAGATTACAGATACGCAGTATTTT.

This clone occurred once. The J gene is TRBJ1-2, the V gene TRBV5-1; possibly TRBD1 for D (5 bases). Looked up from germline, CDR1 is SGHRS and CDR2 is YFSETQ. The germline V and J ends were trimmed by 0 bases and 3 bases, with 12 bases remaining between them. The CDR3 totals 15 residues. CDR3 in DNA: TGCGCCAGCAGCTTGGGGCAGGGTCCTTACTATGGCTACACCTTC. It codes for CASSLGQGPYYGYTF.

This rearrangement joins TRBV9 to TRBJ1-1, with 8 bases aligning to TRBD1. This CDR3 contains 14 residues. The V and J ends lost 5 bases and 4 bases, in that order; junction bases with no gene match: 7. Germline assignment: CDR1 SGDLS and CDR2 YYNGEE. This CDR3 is CASRDLTGGTEAFF. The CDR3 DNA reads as TGTGCCAGCAGAGATTTAACAGGGGGCACTGAAGCTTTCTTT.

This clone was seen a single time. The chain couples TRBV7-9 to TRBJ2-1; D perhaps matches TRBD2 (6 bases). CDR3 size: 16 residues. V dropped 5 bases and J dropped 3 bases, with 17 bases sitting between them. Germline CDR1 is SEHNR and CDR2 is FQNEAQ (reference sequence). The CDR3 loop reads CASSPLGGGHYNEQFF. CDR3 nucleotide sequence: TGTGCCAGCAGCCCTCTCGGGGGAGGACACTACAATGAGCAGTTCTTC.

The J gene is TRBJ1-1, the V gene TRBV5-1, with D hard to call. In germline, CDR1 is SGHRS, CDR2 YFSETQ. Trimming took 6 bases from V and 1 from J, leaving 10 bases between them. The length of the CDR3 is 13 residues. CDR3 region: CASTHGRNTEAFF. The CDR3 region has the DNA TGCGCCAGCACCCACGGGAGGAACACTGAAGCTTTCTTT. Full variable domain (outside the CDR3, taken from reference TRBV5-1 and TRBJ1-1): KAGVTQTPRYLIKTRGQQVTLSCSPISGHRSVSWYQQTPGQGLQFLFEYFSETQRNKGNFPGRFSGRQFSNSRSEMNVSTLELGDSALYLCASTHGRNTEAFFGQGTRLTVV.

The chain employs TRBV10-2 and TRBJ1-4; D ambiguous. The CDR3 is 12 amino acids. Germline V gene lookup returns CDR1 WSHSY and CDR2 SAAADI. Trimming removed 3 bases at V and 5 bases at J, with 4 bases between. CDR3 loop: CASSEENEKLFF. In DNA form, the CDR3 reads TGCGCCAGCAGTGAAGAGAATGAAAAACTGTTTTTT.

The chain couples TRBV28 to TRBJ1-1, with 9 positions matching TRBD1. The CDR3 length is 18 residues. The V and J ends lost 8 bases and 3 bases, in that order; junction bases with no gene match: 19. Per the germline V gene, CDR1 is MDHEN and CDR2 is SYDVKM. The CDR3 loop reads CASPGIAGTGNPDTEAFF. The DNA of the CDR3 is TGTGCCAGCCCCGGAATCGCCGGGACAGGGAACCCGGACACTGAAGCTTTCTTT.

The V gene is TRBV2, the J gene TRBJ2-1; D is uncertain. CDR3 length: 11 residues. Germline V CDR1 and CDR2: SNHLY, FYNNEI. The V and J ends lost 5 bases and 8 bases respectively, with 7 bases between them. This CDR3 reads CASSPHHEQFF. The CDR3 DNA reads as TGTGCCAGCAGTCCGCACCATGAGCAGTTCTTC.

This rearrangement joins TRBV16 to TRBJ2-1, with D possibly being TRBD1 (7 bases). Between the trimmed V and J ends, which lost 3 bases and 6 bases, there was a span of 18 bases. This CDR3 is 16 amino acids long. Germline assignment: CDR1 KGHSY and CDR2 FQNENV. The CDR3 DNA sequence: TGTGCCAGCAGCCAGCCTCAGGGGGGCCTCCGCAATGAGCAGTTCTTC. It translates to CASSQPQGGLRNEQFF. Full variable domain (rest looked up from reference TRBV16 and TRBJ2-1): GEEVAQTPKHLVRGEGQKAKLYCAPIKGHSYVFWYQQVLKNEFKFLISFQNENVFDETGMPKERFSAKCLPNSPCSLEIQATKLEDSAVYFCASSQPQGGLRNEQFFGPGTRLTVL.

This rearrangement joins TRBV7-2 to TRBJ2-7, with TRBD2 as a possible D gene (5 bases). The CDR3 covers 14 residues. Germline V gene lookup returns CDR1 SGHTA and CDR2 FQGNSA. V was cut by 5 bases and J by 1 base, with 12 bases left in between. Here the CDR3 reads CASSPEPGSYEQYF. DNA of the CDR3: TGTGCCAGCAGCCCCGAACCGGGATCCTACGAGCAGTACTTC. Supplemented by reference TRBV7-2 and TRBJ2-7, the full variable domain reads GAGVSQSPSNKVTEKGKDVELRCDPISGHTALYWYRQSLGQGLEFLIYFQGNSAPDKSGLPSDRFSAERTGGSVSTLTIQRTQQEDSAVYLCASSPEPGSYEQYFGPGTRLTVT.

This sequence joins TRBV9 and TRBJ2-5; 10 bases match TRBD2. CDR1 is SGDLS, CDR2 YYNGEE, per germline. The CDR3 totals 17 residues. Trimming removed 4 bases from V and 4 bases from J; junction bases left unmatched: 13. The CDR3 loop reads CASSPDGGAGGPETQYF. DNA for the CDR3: TGTGCCAGCAGCCCCGACGGGGGAGCGGGAGGGCCAGAGACCCAGTACTTC.

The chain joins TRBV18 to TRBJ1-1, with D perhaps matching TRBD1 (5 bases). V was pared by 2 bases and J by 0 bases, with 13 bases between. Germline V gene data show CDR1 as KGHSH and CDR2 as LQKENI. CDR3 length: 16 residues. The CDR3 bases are TGTGCCAGCTCACCAACTGAAGGGGCCCTGAACACTGAAGCTTTCTTT. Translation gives CASSPTEGALNTEAFF.